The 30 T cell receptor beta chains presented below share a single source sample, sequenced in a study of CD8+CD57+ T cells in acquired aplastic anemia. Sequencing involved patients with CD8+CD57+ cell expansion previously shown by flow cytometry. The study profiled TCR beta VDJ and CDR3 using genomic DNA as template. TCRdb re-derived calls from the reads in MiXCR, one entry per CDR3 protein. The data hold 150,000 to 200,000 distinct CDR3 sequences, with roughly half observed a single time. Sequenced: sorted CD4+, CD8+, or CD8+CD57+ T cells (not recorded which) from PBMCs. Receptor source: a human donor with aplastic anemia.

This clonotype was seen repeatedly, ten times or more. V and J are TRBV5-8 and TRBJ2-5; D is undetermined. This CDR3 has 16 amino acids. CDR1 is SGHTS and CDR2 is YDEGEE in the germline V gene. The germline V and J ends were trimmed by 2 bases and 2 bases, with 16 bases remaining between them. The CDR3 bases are TGTGCCAGCAGCTTACTATCTTGGACCACACAAGAGACCCAGTACTTC. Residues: CASSLLSWTTQETQYF. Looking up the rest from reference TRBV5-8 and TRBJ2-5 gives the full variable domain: EAGVTQSPTHLIKTRGQQATLRCSPISGHTSVYWYQQALGLGLQFLLWYDEGEERNRGNFPPRFSGRQFPNYSSELNVNALELEDSALYLCASSLLSWTTQETQYFGPGTRLLVL.

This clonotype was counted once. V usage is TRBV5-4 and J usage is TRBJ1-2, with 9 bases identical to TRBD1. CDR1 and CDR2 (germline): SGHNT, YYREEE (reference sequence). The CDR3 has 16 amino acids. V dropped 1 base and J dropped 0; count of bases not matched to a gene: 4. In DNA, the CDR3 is TGTGCCAGCAGCTTGTTGGGGACAGGGTCTAACTATGGCTACACCTTC. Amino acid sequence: CASSLLGTGSNYGYTF.

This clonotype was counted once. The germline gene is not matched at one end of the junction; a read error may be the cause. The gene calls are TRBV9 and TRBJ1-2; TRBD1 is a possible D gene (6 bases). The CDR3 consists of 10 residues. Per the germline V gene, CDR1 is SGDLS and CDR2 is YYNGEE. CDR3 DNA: TGTGCCAGCAGCAGGACGGGGGCACCATTC. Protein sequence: CASSRTGAPF.

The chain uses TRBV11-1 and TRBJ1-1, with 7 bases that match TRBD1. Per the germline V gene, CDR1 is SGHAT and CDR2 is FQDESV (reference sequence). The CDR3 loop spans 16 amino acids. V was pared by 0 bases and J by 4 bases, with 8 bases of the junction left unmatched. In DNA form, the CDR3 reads TGTGCCAGCAGCTTAGCCTCCGGGACAGCTCGCACTGAAGCTTTCTTT. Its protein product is CASSLASGTARTEAFF. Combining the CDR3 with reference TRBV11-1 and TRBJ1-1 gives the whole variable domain EAEVAQSPRYKITEKSQAVAFWCDPISGHATLYWYRQILGQGPELLVQFQDESVVDDSQLPKDRFSAERLKGVDSTLKIQPAELGDSAMYLCASSLASGTARTEAFFGQGTRLTVV.

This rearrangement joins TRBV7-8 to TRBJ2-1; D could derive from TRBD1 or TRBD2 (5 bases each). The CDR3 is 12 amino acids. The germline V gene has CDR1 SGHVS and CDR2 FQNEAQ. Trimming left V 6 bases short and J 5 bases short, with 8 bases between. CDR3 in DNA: TGTGCCAGCAGGCTGGGGGACAATGAGCAGTTCTTC. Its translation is CASRLGDNEQFF.

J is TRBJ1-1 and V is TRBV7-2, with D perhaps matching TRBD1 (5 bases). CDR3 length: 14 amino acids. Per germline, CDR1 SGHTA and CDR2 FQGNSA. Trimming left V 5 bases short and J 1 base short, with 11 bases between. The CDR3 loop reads CASSRMGENTEAFF. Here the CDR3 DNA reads TGTGCCAGCAGCCGGATGGGGGAGAACACTGAAGCTTTCTTT.

CDR3 amino acids: CASRPGQGNYEQYF. CDR3 coding DNA: TGTGCCAGCAGGCCGGGACAGGGGAACTACGAGCAGTACTTC. This sequence joins TRBV6-1 and TRBJ2-7; 10 nucleotides align to TRBD1. Losses at the gene ends were 6 bases for V and 3 bases for J; bases not matched to a gene: 5. CDR1 and CDR2 (germline): MNHNS, SASEGT. CDR3 size: 14 residues.

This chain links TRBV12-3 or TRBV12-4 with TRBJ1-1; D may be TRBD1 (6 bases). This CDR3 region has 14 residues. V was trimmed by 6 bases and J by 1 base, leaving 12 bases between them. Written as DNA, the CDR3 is TGTGCCAGCAGACGCGGGACACCGAACACTGAAGCTTTCTTT. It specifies CASRRGTPNTEAFF.

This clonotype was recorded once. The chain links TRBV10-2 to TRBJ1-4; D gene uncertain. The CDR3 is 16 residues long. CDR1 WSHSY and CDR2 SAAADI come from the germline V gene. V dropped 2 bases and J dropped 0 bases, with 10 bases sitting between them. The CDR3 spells CASSERGFATNEKLFF. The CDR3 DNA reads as TGCGCCAGCAGTGAGCGCGGGTTTGCAACTAATGAAAAACTGTTTTTT.

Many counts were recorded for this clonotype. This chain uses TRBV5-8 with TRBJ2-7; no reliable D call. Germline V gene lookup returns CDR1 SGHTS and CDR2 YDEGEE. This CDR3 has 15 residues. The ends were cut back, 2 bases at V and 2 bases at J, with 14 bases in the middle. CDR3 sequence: CASSLHPSGTYEQYF. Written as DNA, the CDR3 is TGTGCCAGCAGCTTACACCCATCTGGGACCTACGAGCAGTACTTC.

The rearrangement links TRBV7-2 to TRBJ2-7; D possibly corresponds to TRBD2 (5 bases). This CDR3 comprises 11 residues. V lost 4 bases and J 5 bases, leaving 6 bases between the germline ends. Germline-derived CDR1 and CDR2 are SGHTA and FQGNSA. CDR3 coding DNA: TGTGCCAGCAGCTCCGGGGACGAGCAGTACTTC. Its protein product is CASSSGDEQYF.

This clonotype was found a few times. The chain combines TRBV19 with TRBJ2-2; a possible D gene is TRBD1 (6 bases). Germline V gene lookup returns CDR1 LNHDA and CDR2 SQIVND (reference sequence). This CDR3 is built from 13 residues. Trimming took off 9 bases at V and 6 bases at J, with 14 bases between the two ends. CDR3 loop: CASAGQFAGELFF. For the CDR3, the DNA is TGTGCCAGCGCCGGACAGTTCGCCGGGGAGCTGTTTTTT.

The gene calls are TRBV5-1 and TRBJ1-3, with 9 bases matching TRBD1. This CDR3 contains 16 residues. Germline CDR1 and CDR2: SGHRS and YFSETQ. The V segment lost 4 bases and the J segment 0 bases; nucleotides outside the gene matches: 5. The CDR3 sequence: CASSPGQGFSGNTIYF. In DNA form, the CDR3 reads TGCGCCAGCAGCCCGGGACAGGGCTTCTCTGGAAACACCATATATTTT.

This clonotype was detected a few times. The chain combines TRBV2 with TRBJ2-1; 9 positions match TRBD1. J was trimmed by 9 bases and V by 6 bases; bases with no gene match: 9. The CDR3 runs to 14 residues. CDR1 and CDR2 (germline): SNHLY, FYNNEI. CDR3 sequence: CASSHRDREGEQFF. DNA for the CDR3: TGTGCCAGCAGCCACCGGGACAGGGAGGGTGAGCAGTTCTTC.

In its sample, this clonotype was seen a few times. CDR3 in amino acids: CSVRDSEAFF. The CDR3 DNA reads TGCAGCGTACGGGACAGTGAAGCTTTCTTT. This chain joins TRBV29-1 and TRBJ1-1, with 7 bases fitting TRBD1. Germline-derived CDR1 and CDR2 are SQVTM and ANQGSEA. J gave up 7 bases and V 6 bases, and 2 bases lay outside the gene matches. This CDR3 region has 10 residues. The entire variable domain, with the rest obtained from reference TRBV29-1 and TRBJ1-1, is as follows: SAVISQKPSRDICQRGTSLTIQCQVDSQVTMMFWYRQQPGQSLTLIATANQGSEATYESGFVIDKFPISRPNLTFSTLTVSNMSPEDSSIYLCSVRDSEAFFGQGTRLTVV.

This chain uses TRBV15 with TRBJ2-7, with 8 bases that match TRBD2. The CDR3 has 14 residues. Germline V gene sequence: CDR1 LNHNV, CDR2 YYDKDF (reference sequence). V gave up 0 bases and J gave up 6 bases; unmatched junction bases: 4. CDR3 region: CATSRELAELEQYF. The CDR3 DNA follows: TGTGCCACCAGCAGAGAACTAGCGGAGCTCGAGCAGTACTTC.

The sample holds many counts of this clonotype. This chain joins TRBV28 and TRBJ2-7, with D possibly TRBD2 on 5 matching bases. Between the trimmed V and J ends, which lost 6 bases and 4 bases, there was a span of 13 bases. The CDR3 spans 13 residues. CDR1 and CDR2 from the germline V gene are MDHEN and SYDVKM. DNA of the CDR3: TGTGCCAGCAGCTCGTCTCGGGGTTACGAGCAGTACTTC. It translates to CASSSSRGYEQYF.

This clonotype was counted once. For the CDR3, the DNA is TGTGCCAGCAGCTTTTTGTCCGGCGGGAGCAATGAGCAGTTCTTC. Translating it yields CASSFLSGGSNEQFF. V and J are TRBV11-1 and TRBJ2-1; 7 bases are a match to TRBD2. This CDR3 contains 15 residues. V gave up 3 bases and J gave up 6 bases; unmatched junction bases: 8. Germline-derived CDR1 and CDR2 are SGHAT and FQDESV (reference sequence).

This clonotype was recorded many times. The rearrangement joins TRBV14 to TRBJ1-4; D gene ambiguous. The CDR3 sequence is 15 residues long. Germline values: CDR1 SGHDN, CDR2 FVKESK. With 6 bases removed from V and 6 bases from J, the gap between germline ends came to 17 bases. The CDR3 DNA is TGTGCCAGCAGTCCTATTTCGGGAAACGATGAAAAACTGTTTTTT. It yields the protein CASSPISGNDEKLFF.

This CDR3 reads CSARDLTSGRNYNEQFF. Here the CDR3 DNA reads TGCAGTGCTAGAGACCTTACGAGCGGGAGGAACTACAATGAGCAGTTCTTC. The gene calls are TRBV20-1 and TRBJ2-1; 9 bases line up with TRBD2. V trimming: 0 bases; J trimming: 3 bases; junction bases outside the gene matches: 9. The V gene's germline CDR1 is DFQATT and CDR2 SNEGSKA (reference sequence). This CDR3 is 17 amino acids long.

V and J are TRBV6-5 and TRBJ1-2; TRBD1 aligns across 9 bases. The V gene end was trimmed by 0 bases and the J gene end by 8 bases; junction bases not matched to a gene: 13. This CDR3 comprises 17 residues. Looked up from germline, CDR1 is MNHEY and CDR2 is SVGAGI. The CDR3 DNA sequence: TGTGCCAGCAGTTACTCGATGGGGGGACAGGGAACGGAGGGCTACACCTTC. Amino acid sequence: CASSYSMGGQGTEGYTF.

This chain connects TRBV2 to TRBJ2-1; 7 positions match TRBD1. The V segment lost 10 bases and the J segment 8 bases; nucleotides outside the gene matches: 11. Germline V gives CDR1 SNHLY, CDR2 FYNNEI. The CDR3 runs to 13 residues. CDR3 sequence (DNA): TGTGCCACTAACCTATACAGGGGCGATGAGCAGTTCTTC. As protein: CATNLYRGDEQFF. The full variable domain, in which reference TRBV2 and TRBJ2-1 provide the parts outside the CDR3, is EPEVTQTPSHQVTQMGQEVILRCVPISNHLYFYWYRQILGQKVEFLVSFYNNEISEKSEIFDDQFSVERPDGSNFTLKIRSTKLEDSAMYFCATNLYRGDEQFFGPGTRLTVL.

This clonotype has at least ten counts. The CDR3 nucleotides read TGTGCCAGCAGTTTACCCCGGAACACTGAAGCTTTCTTT. Its translation is CASSLPRNTEAFF. The chain joins TRBV12-3 or TRBV12-4 to TRBJ1-1; D is unclear. This CDR3 region has 13 residues. The V gene lost 2 bases and the J gene lost 1 base, with 5 bases spanning the gap.

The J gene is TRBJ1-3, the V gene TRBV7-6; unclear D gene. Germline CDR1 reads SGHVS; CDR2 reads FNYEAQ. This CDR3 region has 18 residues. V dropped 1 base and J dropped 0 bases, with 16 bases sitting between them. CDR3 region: CASSLVWQAEGSGNTIYF. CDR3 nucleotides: TGTGCCAGCAGCTTAGTTTGGCAGGCAGAGGGCTCTGGAAACACCATATATTTT.

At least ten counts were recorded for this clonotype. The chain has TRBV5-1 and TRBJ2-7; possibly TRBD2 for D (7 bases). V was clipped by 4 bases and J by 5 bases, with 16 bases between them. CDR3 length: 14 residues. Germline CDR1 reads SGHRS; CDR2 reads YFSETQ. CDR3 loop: CASSVTGRGNEQYF. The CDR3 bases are TGCGCCAGCAGCGTAACAGGGAGGGGAAACGAGCAGTACTTC.

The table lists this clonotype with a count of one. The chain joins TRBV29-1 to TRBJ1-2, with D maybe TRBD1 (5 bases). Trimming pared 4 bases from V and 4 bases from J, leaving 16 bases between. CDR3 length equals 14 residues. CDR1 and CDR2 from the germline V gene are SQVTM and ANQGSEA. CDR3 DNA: TGCAGCGTTGCTCTTCGGGGGATGGCCTATGGCTACACCTTC. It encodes CSVALRGMAYGYTF.

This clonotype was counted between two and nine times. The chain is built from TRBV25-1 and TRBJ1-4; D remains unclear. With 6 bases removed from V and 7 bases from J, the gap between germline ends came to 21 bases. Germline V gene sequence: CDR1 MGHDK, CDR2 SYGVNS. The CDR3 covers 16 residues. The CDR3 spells CASSQAAFGQAEKLFF. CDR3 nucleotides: TGTGCCAGCAGCCAAGCCGCCTTCGGCCAAGCTGAAAAACTGTTTTTT.

CDR3 nucleotide sequence: TGCAGTGCTACCGCACTAGCTCGCTCCTACGAGCAGTACTTC. Its protein product is CSATALARSYEQYF. This chain joins TRBV20-1 and TRBJ2-7; D might be TRBD2 (6 bases). Trimming took 4 bases from V and 0 from J, leaving 13 bases between them. Germline-derived CDR1 and CDR2 are DFQATT and SNEGSKA (reference sequence). The CDR3 covers 14 residues.

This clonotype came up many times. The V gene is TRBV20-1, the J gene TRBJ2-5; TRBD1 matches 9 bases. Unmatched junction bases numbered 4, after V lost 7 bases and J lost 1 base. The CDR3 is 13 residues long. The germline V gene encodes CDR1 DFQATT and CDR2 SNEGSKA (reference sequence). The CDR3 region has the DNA TGCAGTGGGGCGGGACAGGGCCAAGAGACCCAGTACTTC. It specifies CSGAGQGQETQYF.

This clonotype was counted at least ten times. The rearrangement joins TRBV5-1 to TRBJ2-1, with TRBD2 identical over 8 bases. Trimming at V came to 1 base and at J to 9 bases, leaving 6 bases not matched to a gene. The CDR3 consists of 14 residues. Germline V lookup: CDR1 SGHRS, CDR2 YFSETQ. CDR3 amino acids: CASSLRRAGGEQFF. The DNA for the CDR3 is TGCGCCAGCAGCTTGAGGAGGGCGGGGGGTGAGCAGTTCTTC.